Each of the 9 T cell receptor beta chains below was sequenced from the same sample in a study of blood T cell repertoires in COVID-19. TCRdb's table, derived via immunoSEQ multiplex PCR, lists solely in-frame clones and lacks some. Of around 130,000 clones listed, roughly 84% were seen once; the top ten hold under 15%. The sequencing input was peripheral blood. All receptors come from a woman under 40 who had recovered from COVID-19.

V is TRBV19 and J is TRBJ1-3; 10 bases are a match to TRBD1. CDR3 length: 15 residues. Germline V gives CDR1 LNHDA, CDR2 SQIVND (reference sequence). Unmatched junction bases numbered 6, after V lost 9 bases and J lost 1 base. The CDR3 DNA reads TGTGCCAGCCGGGACAGGGGCGATTCTGGAAACACCATATATTTT. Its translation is CASRDRGDSGNTIYF.

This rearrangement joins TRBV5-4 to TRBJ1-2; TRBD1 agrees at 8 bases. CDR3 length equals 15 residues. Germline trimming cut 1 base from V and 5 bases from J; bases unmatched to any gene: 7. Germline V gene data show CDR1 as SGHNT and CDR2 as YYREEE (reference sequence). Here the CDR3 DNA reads TGTGCCAGCAGCTTGCAACAGGGGGTAGGATATGGCTACACCTTC. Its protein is CASSLQQGVGYGYTF.

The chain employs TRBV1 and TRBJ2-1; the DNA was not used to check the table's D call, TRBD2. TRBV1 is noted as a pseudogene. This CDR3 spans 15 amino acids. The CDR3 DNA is TGCACCAGCAGCCAACCACCGGGGTCCTACAATGAGCAGTTCTTC. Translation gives CTSSQPPGSYNEQFF.

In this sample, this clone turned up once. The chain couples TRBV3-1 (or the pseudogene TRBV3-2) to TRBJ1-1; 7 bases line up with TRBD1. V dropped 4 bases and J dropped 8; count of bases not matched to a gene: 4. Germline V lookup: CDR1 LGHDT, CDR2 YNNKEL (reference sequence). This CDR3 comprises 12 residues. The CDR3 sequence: CASSLTTGEAFF. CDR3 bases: TGTGCCAGCAGCCTCACGACAGGGGAAGCTTTCTTT.

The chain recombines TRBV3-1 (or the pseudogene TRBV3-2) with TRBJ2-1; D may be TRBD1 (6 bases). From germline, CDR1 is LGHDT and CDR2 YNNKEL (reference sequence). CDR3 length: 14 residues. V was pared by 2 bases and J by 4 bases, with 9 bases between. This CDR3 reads CASSQPQGYNEQFF. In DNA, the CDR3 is TGTGCCAGCAGCCAACCCCAGGGGTACAATGAGCAGTTCTTC.

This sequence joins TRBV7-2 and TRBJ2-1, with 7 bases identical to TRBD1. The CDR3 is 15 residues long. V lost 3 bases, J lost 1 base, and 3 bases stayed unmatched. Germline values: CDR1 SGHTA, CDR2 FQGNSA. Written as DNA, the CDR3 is TGTGCCAGCAGCTTTAAACAGGGGTCCTACAATGAGCAGTTCTTC. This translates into CASSFKQGSYNEQFF.

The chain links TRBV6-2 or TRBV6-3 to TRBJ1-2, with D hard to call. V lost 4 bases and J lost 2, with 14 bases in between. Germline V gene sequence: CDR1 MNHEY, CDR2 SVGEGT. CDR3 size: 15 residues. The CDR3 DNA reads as TGTGCCAGCAGTTTAGGGAGAGGGTCCAACTATGGCTACACCTTC. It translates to CASSLGRGSNYGYTF.

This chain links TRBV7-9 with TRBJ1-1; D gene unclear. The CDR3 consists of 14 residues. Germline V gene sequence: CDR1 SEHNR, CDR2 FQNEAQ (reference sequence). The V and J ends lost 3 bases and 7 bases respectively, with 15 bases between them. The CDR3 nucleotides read TGTGCCAGCAGCTTTACGAGGGCAGCGAGTGAAGCTTTCTTT. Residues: CASSFTRAASEAFF.

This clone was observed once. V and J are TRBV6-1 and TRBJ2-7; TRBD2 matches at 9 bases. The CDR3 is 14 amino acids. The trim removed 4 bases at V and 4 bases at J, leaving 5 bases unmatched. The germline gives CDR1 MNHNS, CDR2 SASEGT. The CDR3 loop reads CASSAAGGIYEQYF. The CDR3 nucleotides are TGTGCCAGCAGTGCAGCGGGGGGAATATACGAGCAGTACTTC.